A selection of T cell receptor beta chains follows, all from one sample in a study of metastatic and nonmetastatic thyroid tumors. TCRdb re-called clones from the PCR reads using MiXCR. Among over 25,000 clones listed, under 20% were seen once. Sequenced sample: blood. Every receptor here comes from a female donor with papillary thyroid cancer or a benign thyroid nodule (not recorded which). Some clones in this sample may be carry-over from other donors' samples. Each CDR3 is given with its conserved first and last residue. The order of the fields is D gene, V gene, J gene, clone size, CDR3 DNA, CDR3 protein. The D gene is left open where the match is weak. Some rows have no size entry. The others give once, few or many, or a class for an expanded clone.

.	TRBV7-9	TRBJ1-1	many	TGTGCCAGCAGCTCTTTGGGGAACACTGAAGCTTTCTTT	CASSSLGNTEAFF
.	TRBV5-1	TRBJ1-3	many	TGCGCCAGCAGCTCTACAGGTTCCTCTGGAAACACCATATATTTT	CASSSTGSSGNTIYF
.	TRBV4-1	TRBJ2-7	many	TGCGCCAGCAGCCCCCATAACAGCTACGAGCAGTACTTC	CASSPHNSYEQYF
.	TRBV6-2/TRBV6-3	TRBJ2-7	few	TGTGCCAGCAACGGCCCACCCTACGAGCAGTACTTC	CASNGPPYEQYF
TRBD2	TRBV5-6	TRBJ2-2	many	TGTGCCAGCAGCCAACTAGCGGGGGGACCGCCGAACACCGGGGAGCTGTTTTTT	CASSQLAGGPPNTGELFF
.	TRBV6-1	TRBJ1-5	few	TGTGCCAGCAGTAAGCAGAGGGTCGTCGACCATAGCAATCAGCCCCAGCATTTT	CASSKQRVVDHSNQPQHF
.	TRBV7-3	TRBJ2-3	.	TGTGCCAGCAGCCCACTCCCGACCCGCCCAGATACGCAGTATTTT	CASSPLPTRPDTQYF
TRBD1	TRBV29-1	TRBJ1-2	.	TGCAGCGTTGGTAAGGGGGCGAGTAGCTATGGCTACACCTTC	CSVGKGASSYGYTF
TRBD1	TRBV9	TRBJ2-7	many	TGTGCCAGCAGCGCAGGTGGGACAGGGGGCTACGAGCAGTACTTC	CASSAGGTGGYEQYF
TRBD1	TRBV18	TRBJ2-7	many	TGTGCCAGCTCACCCGAGGCGACAGGGGAAATTCATGGGCAGTACTTC	CASSPEATGEIHGQYF
TRBD2	TRBV11-1	TRBJ2-7	.	TGTGCCAGCAGCTCCGTAACTAGCGGTAACTACGAGCAGTACTTC	CASSSVTSGNYEQYF
.	TRBV29-1	TRBJ2-5	.	TGCAGCGTTGAAGGGGGGGGCACTCGCGGAGAGACCCAGTACTTC	CSVEGGGTRGETQYF
.	TRBV10-3	TRBJ2-7	.	TGTGCCATCAGTGGTACCGTAGACTATTACAATGTGCAGTACTTC	CAISGTVDYYNVQYF
.	TRBV19	TRBJ2-2	many	TGTGCCAGTAGTATTAGTTTACAAGGGGCCGGGGAGCTGTTTTTT	CASSISLQGAGELFF
.	TRBV18	TRBJ1-5	.	TGTGCCAGCTCACGGTCAGGGCTCGGTCAGCCCCAGCATTTT	CASSRSGLGQPQHF
.	TRBV30	TRBJ1-1	many	TGTGCCTGGAGTGTATATGGGGAAACTGAAGCTTTCTTT	CAWSVYGETEAFF
.	TRBV6-4	TRBJ2-4	many	TGTGCCAGCAGTGATTGTCCTACAGGACTCGACTATAACATTCAGTACTTC	CASSDCPTGLDYNIQYF
TRBD2	TRBV20-1	TRBJ2-1	many	TGCAGTGCTACTCAAGGCGGGGGGGCCTGGAATGAGCAGTTCTTC	CSATQGGGAWNEQFF
TRBD2	TRBV9	TRBJ2-1	many	TGTGCCAGCAGCGTAGGTGGGACTAGTAACAATGAGCAGTTCTTC	CASSVGGTSNNEQFF
TRBD2	TRBV7-9	TRBJ2-5	few	TGTGCCAGCAGCTTAGGGCTAGCGGCCCAGACCCAGTACTTC	CASSLGLAAQTQYF
.	TRBV6-1	TRBJ2-7	.	TGTGCCAGGACAACCCCGGTAAGTGCCTACGAGCAGTACTTC	CARTTPVSAYEQYF
.	TRBV10-1	TRBJ1-6	medium-sized	TGCGCCAGCACCTCCGGGACGCCTAATTCACCCCTCCACTTT	CASTSGTPNSPLHF
.	TRBV10-2	TRBJ2-1	many	TGCGCCAGCAGGGACAGCTCCTACAATGAGCAGTTCTTC	CASRDSSYNEQFF
.	TRBV5-6	TRBJ2-2	many	TGTGCCAGCAGCCCGGGACTCGCACTTCTCGCTTCCGGGGAGCTGTTTTTT	CASSPGLALLASGELFF
TRBD1	TRBV6-1	TRBJ1-6	many	TGTGCCAGCAGCTCGACAGGGGACCCTAATTCACCCCTCCACTTT	CASSSTGDPNSPLHF
.	TRBV9	TRBJ2-3	.	TGTGCCAGCAGCGTAGTTGGGCGGGGTAGCACAGATACGCAGTATTTT	CASSVVGRGSTDTQYF
TRBD2	TRBV2	TRBJ2-5	many	TGTGCCAGCAGTGATGGCGGGGGGGCCGGGGAGACCCAGTACTTC	CASSDGGGAGETQYF
.	TRBV6-1	TRBJ2-2	medium-sized	TGTGCCAGCAGTTGGAAGGGACACGGGGAGCTGTTTTTT	CASSWKGHGELFF
TRBD1	TRBV10-1	TRBJ2-3	.	TGCGCCAGCAGTGAGGGACAGGTGGTTGATACGCAGTATTTT	CASSEGQVVDTQYF
TRBD1	TRBV20-1	TRBJ1-5	many	TGCAGTGCTAGAGTCTACCCCGGGACAGGTGGGCAGCCCCAGCATTTT	CSARVYPGTGGQPQHF
.	TRBV28	TRBJ2-7	many	TGTGCCAGCAGGACGGACGATGTCCTCTACGAGCAGTACTTC	CASRTDDVLYEQYF
.	TRBV28	TRBJ1-6	many	TGTGCCAGCAGAATGAGTGGGGGGTGGAATTCACCCCTCCACTTT	CASRMSGGWNSPLHF